The 10 T cell receptor beta chains in this list originate from one sample, sequenced in a study of blood T cell repertoires in COVID-19. Sequencing used immunoSEQ multiplex PCR; TCRdb keeps in-frame clones, though not all of them. The sample shows some 140,000 clones, roughly 80% of them seen only once. The source material was peripheral blood. The receptor set was obtained from a woman in her sixties with COVID-19, enrolled during active disease.

The chain links TRBV6-5 to TRBJ2-7; TRBD1 might be the D (6 bases). The germline V gene encodes CDR1 MNHEY and CDR2 SVGAGI. The V end lost 7 bases, the J end lost 3 bases, and 13 bases lay between the germline ends. The CDR3 covers 13 residues. The CDR3 sequence: CASKRTDYYEQYF. The CDR3 nucleotides read TGTGCCAGCAAGAGGACAGACTACTACGAGCAGTACTTC.

The genes are TRBV3-1 (or the pseudogene TRBV3-2) and TRBJ1-5; perhaps TRBD1 as D (5 bases). This CDR3 contains 14 residues. Trimming cost V 1 base and J 7 bases, with 11 bases left between them. Germline CDR1 LGHDT, CDR2 YNNKEL (reference sequence). The CDR3, as DNA: TGTGCCAGCAGCCAAGGGGGCTCTTCCCAGCCCCAGCATTTT. Its translation: CASSQGGSSQPQHF.

The chain joins TRBV4-2 to TRBJ2-2; TRBD2 matches at 14 bases. J was trimmed by 7 bases and V by 1 base; bases with no gene match: 8. CDR3 length equals 18 residues. The germline V gene has CDR1 LGHNA and CDR2 YNFKEQ. The CDR3 loop reads CASSQGEGLAGDSGELFF. DNA for the CDR3: TGTGCCAGCAGCCAAGGGGAGGGACTAGCGGGAGACAGCGGGGAGCTGTTTTTT.

This clone was seen a few times. The chain carries TRBV18 and TRBJ1-1, with D hard to call. V was clipped by 2 bases and J by 7 bases, with 5 bases between them. Germline V gene lookup returns CDR1 KGHSH and CDR2 LQKENI. The CDR3 covers 11 residues. The DNA of the CDR3 is TGTGCCAGCTCACCAGGGCATGAAGCTTTCTTT. Encoded protein: CASSPGHEAFF.

This chain joins TRBV5-1 and TRBJ2-2; TRBD1 aligns across 9 bases. V lost 4 bases to trimming and J lost 7 bases; unmatched junction nucleotides: 8. The CDR3 length is 15 residues. Germline CDR1 and CDR2: SGHRS and YFSETQ. CDR3 region: CASSAQGAGIGELFF. The CDR3 nucleotides read TGCGCCAGCAGCGCACAGGGGGCTGGAATCGGGGAGCTGTTTTTT.

The rearrangement links TRBV7-9 to TRBJ1-5; D unclear. Germline-derived CDR1 and CDR2 are SEHNR and FQNEAQ (reference sequence). V gave up 8 bases and J gave up 2 bases, with 13 bases separating them. The CDR3 sequence is 14 residues long. CDR3: CASQGLGGNQPQHF. In DNA, the CDR3 is TGTGCCAGCCAAGGACTGGGAGGCAATCAGCCCCAGCATTTT.

The chain uses TRBV6-1 and TRBJ2-1; a possible D gene is TRBD2 (6 bases). This CDR3 contains 18 residues. Germline CDR1 and CDR2: MNHNS and SASEGT. V was pared by 2 bases and J by 0 bases, with 17 bases between. The CDR3, as DNA: TGTGCCAGCAGTGAAAACCCCCCGGGACTCGGCTCCTACAATGAGCAGTTCTTC. Protein sequence: CASSENPPGLGSYNEQFF.

This clone was counted only a few times. J is TRBJ2-1 and V is TRBV18; 10 bases agree with TRBD1. CDR1 and CDR2 from the germline V gene are KGHSH and LQKENI. With 4 bases clipped from V and 4 bases from J, the junction kept 1 base outside the gene matches. CDR3 length: 14 residues. CDR3 in amino acids: CASSLGQGYNEQFF. Here the CDR3 DNA reads TGTGCCAGCTCACTGGGACAGGGGTACAATGAGCAGTTCTTC.

V usage is TRBV6-5 and J usage is TRBJ1-1; D gene unclear. CDR3 length: 16 amino acids. Germline V gives CDR1 MNHEY, CDR2 SVGAGI. The V end was cut by 0 bases, the J end by 4 bases, with 15 bases between. This CDR3 reads CASSYSTGILGTEAFF. The CDR3 DNA sequence: TGTGCCAGCAGTTACTCGACGGGGATCCTTGGCACTGAAGCTTTCTTT.

The gene calls are TRBV7-2 and TRBJ2-1; 9 bases fit TRBD2. Per germline, CDR1 SGHTA and CDR2 FQGNSA. V was clipped by 1 base and J by 6 bases; unmatched bases: 4. The CDR3 runs 15 residues. CDR3: CASSLELAGSNEQFF. The CDR3 DNA sequence: TGTGCCAGCAGCTTAGAGCTAGCGGGGAGCAATGAGCAGTTCTTC.